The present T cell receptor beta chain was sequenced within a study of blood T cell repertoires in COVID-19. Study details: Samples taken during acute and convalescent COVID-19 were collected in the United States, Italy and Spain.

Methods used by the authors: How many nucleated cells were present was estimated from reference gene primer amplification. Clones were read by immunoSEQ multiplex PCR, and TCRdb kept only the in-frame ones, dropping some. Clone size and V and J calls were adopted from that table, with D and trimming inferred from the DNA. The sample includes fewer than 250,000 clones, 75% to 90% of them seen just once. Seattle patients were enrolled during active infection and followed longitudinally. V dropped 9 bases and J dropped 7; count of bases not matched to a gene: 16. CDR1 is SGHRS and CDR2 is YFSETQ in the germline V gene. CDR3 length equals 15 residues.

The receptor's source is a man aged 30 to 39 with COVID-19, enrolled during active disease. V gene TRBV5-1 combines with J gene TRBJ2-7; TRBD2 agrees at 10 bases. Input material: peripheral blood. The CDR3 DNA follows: TGCGCCACAGCCCTGGGGACTAGCGTGGGATCGGAGCAGTACTTC. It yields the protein CATALGTSVGSEQYF.